These 26 T cell receptor beta chains originate from one sample sequenced in a study of T cell responses to AZD1222 COVID-19 vaccine. Method: immunoSEQ multiplex PCR; TCRdb's copy keeps in-frame clones and lacks some. The repertoire has about 95,000 clones, about 89% of them found once; the top ten carry roughly 4%. The starting material was peripheral blood, obtained on day 0 of AZD1222 vaccination. The receptors derive from an adult in good health.

The chain uses TRBV6-4 and TRBJ1-4, with a tentative D call TRBD1 (5 bases). From germline, CDR1 is MRHNA and CDR2 SNTAGT. The V and J ends lost 2 bases and 8 bases respectively, with 12 bases between them. The CDR3 is 14 amino acids. The CDR3 region is CASSDGQGGEKLFF. The CDR3 nucleotides are TGTGCCAGCAGTGACGGGCAGGGTGGCGAAAAACTGTTTTTT.

The rearrangement links TRBV6-5 to TRBJ1-5; 11 bases align to TRBD1. V lost 4 bases and J lost 6; bases outside the gene matches: 8. This CDR3 contains 16 residues. CDR1 MNHEY and CDR2 SVGAGI come from the germline V gene. CDR3 loop: CASSSAGTGGSQPQHF. Written as DNA, the CDR3 is TGTGCCAGCAGTTCCGCCGGGACAGGGGGTTCTCAGCCCCAGCATTTT.

The V and J genes are TRBV29-1 and TRBJ2-7, with 9 positions matching TRBD1. The CDR3 length is 15 residues. CDR1 and CDR2 from the germline V gene are SQVTM and ANQGSEA. With V trimmed by 5 bases and J by 3 bases, 11 bases remained unmatched. CDR3 in amino acids: CSVTPPGQGYYEQYF. CDR3 nucleotide sequence: TGCAGCGTTACCCCTCCCGGACAGGGGTACTACGAGCAGTACTTC.

The chain uses TRBV4-3 and TRBJ1-2; D unresolved. Germline-derived CDR1 and CDR2 are LGHNA and YSLEER. The V end lost 3 bases, the J end lost 4 bases, and 15 bases lay between the germline ends. The CDR3 is 15 residues long. CDR3 bases: TGCGCCAGCAGCCAGGGATTACTAGGGAGCTATGGCTACACCTTC. Encoded protein: CASSQGLLGSYGYTF.

The chain couples TRBV5-6 to TRBJ1-1; no definite D call. V gave up 1 base and J gave up 2 bases, with 6 bases separating them. The CDR3 has 13 amino acids. The V gene's germline CDR1 is SGHDT and CDR2 YYEEEE. The CDR3 loop is CASSLFRNTEAFF. DNA of the CDR3: TGTGCCAGCAGCTTGTTCCGCAACACTGAAGCTTTCTTT. Drawing the rest from reference TRBV5-6 and TRBJ1-1, the complete variable domain is DAGVTQSPTHLIKTRGQQVTLRCSPKSGHDTVSWYQQALGQGPQFIFQYYEEEERQRGNFPDRFSGHQFPNYSSELNVNALLLGDSALYLCASSLFRNTEAFFGQGTRLTVV.

The chain is built from TRBV2 and TRBJ1-1, with 8 bases aligning to TRBD1. Germline lookup yields CDR1 SNHLY and CDR2 FYNNEI. The CDR3 is made up of 18 amino acids. Trimming cost V 2 bases and J 1 base; bases outside gene matches: 12. This CDR3 is CASSESWGRGQGNTEAFF. The CDR3 coding sequence is TGTGCCAGCAGTGAATCTTGGGGCAGGGGGCAGGGGAACACTGAAGCTTTCTTT.

The chain has TRBV10-2 and TRBJ1-3; possible D gene TRBD1, 5 bases. Germline V lookup: CDR1 WSHSY, CDR2 SAAADI. V was clipped by 6 bases and J by 9 bases, with 15 bases between them. CDR3 size: 13 residues. The CDR3 nucleotides are TGCGCCAGCAGAGAAGGTCAGGGAGCCACCATATATTTT. This codes for CASREGQGATIYF.

The rearrangement uses TRBV12-3 or TRBV12-4 and TRBJ1-3; D gene uncertain. V lost 3 bases and J 4 bases, leaving 7 bases between the germline ends. There are 13 residues in the CDR3. CDR3: CASSFRGGNTIYF. In DNA, the CDR3 is TGTGCCAGCAGTTTCCGGGGAGGAAACACCATATATTTT.

The chain uses TRBV5-4 and TRBJ2-7; 10 nucleotides align to TRBD1. Germline V gene sequence: CDR1 SGHNT, CDR2 YYREEE (reference sequence). The V gene end was trimmed by 4 bases and the J gene end by 5 bases; junction bases not matched to a gene: 9. The CDR3 has 15 amino acids. CDR3 DNA sequence: TGTGCCAGCAGCGGGAGGGACAGGGGCTTCAACGAGCAGTACTTC. Translation gives CASSGRDRGFNEQYF.

The rearrangement joins TRBV9 to TRBJ2-5; D call uncertain. Trimming left V 4 bases short and J 1 base short, with 8 bases between. Germline CDR1 reads SGDLS; CDR2 reads YYNGEE. The CDR3 consists of 13 residues. The CDR3 loop is CASSRASQETQYF. The CDR3 coding sequence is TGTGCCAGCAGCAGGGCCAGCCAAGAGACCCAGTACTTC. Complete variable domain (other parts from reference TRBV9 and TRBJ2-5): DSGVTQTPKHLITATGQRVTLRCSPRSGDLSVYWYQQSLDQGLQFLIQYYNGEERAKGNILERFSAQQFPDLHSELNLSSLELGDSALYFCASSRASQETQYFGPGTRLLVL.

The chain employs TRBV7-8 and TRBJ1-1, with TRBD1 as a possible D gene (6 bases). CDR1 and CDR2 from the germline V gene are SGHVS and FQNEAQ. V lost 0 bases and J lost 3, with 14 bases in between. CDR3 size: 16 residues. CDR3: CASSLALQGLYTEAFF. CDR3 nucleotides: TGTGCCAGCAGCTTAGCGCTCCAGGGGCTCTACACTGAAGCTTTCTTT. Full variable domain (outside the CDR3, taken from reference TRBV7-8 and TRBJ1-1): GAGVSQSPRYKVAKRGQDVALRCDPISGHVSLFWYQQALGQGPEFLTYFQNEAQLDKSGLPSDRFFAERPEGSVSTLKIQRTQQEDSAVYLCASSLALQGLYTEAFFGQGTRLTVV.

The chain uses TRBV4-1 and TRBJ2-7, with a tentative D call TRBD1 (6 bases). V was cut by 0 bases and J by 3 bases, with 9 bases left in between. The CDR3 totals 14 residues. CDR1 and CDR2 from the germline V gene are MGHRA and YSYEKL. The CDR3 region is CASSQETGYYEQYF. The CDR3 bases are TGCGCCAGCAGCCAAGAGACAGGCTACTACGAGCAGTACTTC.

The CDR3: CASSQDRAGIGQPQHF. As DNA, the CDR3 is TGTGCCAGCAGCCAAGATAGGGCAGGCATAGGGCAGCCCCAGCATTTT. The V and J genes are TRBV3-1 (or the pseudogene TRBV3-2) and TRBJ1-5; no clear D. Trimming removed 0 bases at V and 7 bases at J, with 16 bases between. The CDR3 length is 16 residues. CDR1 and CDR2 (germline): LGHDT, YNNKEL (reference sequence).

The J gene is TRBJ1-2, the V gene TRBV6-4; tentative D call: TRBD1 (6 bases). Germline lookup yields CDR1 MRHNA and CDR2 SNTAGT. V was trimmed by 5 bases and J by 2 bases, leaving 12 bases between them. The CDR3 has 14 residues. The CDR3 reads CASSPDRTNYGYTF. DNA of the CDR3: TGTGCCAGCAGTCCGGACAGAACAAACTATGGCTACACCTTC.

The chain recombines TRBV11-2 with TRBJ2-7, with D unclear. The V end was cut by 1 base, the J end by 3 bases, with 10 bases between. This CDR3 has 14 residues. Germline values: CDR1 SGHAT, CDR2 FQNNGV. The CDR3 spells CASSLAALSYEQYF. In DNA form, the CDR3 reads TGTGCCAGCAGCTTAGCCGCCTTGAGCTACGAGCAGTACTTC.

The rearrangement uses TRBV5-1 and TRBJ2-3; D ambiguous. Deletions cut 4 bases from V and 1 base from J, with 10 bases between. Germline loops: CDR1 SGHRS, CDR2 YFSETQ. This CDR3 comprises 14 residues. In DNA, the CDR3 is TGCGCCAGCAGCCCACGACAAGGCACAGATACGCAGTATTTT. As protein: CASSPRQGTDTQYF.

The chain uses TRBV20-1 and TRBJ1-3; D gene unclear. V lost 3 bases and J 0 bases, leaving 12 bases between the germline ends. CDR3 length: 15 residues. Germline assignment: CDR1 DFQATT and CDR2 SNEGSKA (reference sequence). The CDR3 region is CSASVGTSSGNTIYF. The CDR3 nucleotides read TGCAGTGCTAGTGTCGGCACTAGCTCTGGAAACACCATATATTTT.

The CDR3 loop reads CASSVTGSYTEAFF. CDR3 coding DNA: TGTGCCAGCAGCGTAACAGGGTCATACACTGAAGCTTTCTTT. V is TRBV7-8 and J is TRBJ1-1; perhaps TRBD1 as D (6 bases). CDR3 length equals 14 residues. The V and J ends lost 5 bases and 3 bases respectively, with 13 bases between them. The germline CDR1 and CDR2 sequences are SGHVS and FQNEAQ.

The chain is built from TRBV6-5 and TRBJ1-4, with D perhaps TRBD1 (5 bases). CDR3 length: 14 residues. V lost 5 bases, J lost 6 bases, and 13 bases lay in between. The germline V gene encodes CDR1 MNHEY and CDR2 SVGAGI. This chain's CDR3 is CASSPRAGDEKLFF. The DNA of the CDR3 is TGTGCCAGCAGTCCTAGGGCGGGGGATGAAAAACTGTTTTTT.

The rearrangement links TRBV7-9 to TRBJ2-7, with D possibly TRBD1 on 5 matching bases. This CDR3 is 14 amino acids long. V was shortened by 5 bases and J by 0 bases, with 11 bases between the two germline ends. The germline V gene has CDR1 SEHNR and CDR2 FQNEAQ (reference sequence). In nucleotides, the CDR3 is TGTGCCAGCAGCACGACAGTTTCCTCCTACGAGCAGTACTTC. This encodes CASSTTVSSYEQYF. The full variable domain, completed using reference TRBV7-9 and TRBJ2-7, is DTGVSQNPRHKITKRGQNVTFRCDPISEHNRLYWYRQTLGQGPEFLTYFQNEAQLEKSRLLSDRFSAERPKGSFSTLEIQRTEQGDSAMYLCASSTTVSSYEQYFGPGTRLTVT.

The chain links TRBV19 to TRBJ2-7; possibly TRBD1 or TRBD2 for D (5 bases each). There are 15 residues in the CDR3. Per the germline V gene, CDR1 is LNHDA and CDR2 is SQIVND (reference sequence). V was trimmed by 5 bases and J by 1 base, leaving 15 bases between them. The CDR3 DNA sequence: TGTGCCAGTAGTGTTCGGCCTGGGGGTTCCTACGAGCAGTACTTC. Its translation is CASSVRPGGSYEQYF.

The chain has TRBV12-5 and TRBJ1-5; no clear D gene. The CDR3 has 13 amino acids. CDR1 LGHNT and CDR2 FRNRAP come from the germline V gene. V lost 2 bases and J 6 bases, leaving 8 bases between the germline ends. The CDR3 region is CASGLTVSQPQHF. The CDR3 coding sequence is TGTGCTAGTGGTTTGACGGTTTCTCAGCCCCAGCATTTT.

The chain employs TRBV4-1 and TRBJ1-6; TRBD1 is a possible D gene (5 bases). The CDR3 has 15 residues. Trimming stripped 1 base from V and 7 bases from J, with 11 bases between. Per germline, CDR1 MGHRA and CDR2 YSYEKL. In DNA form, the CDR3 reads TGCGCCAGCAGCCAAGTAGGCGCAGGGAATTCACCCCTCCACTTT. Protein: CASSQVGAGNSPLHF.

The chain links TRBV5-1 to TRBJ2-2; no reliable D call. There are 12 residues in the CDR3. CDR1 SGHRS and CDR2 YFSETQ come from the germline V gene. The V end was cut by 1 base, the J end by 2 bases, with 0 bases between. The CDR3 bases are TGCGCCAGCAGCTTGAACACCGGGGAGCTGTTTTTT. The encoded protein is CASSLNTGELFF.

This rearrangement joins TRBV7-2 to TRBJ1-3; possible D gene TRBD1, 5 bases. The CDR3 is made up of 15 amino acids. Germline V lookup: CDR1 SGHTA, CDR2 FQGNSA. V was pared by 4 bases and J by 2 bases, with 12 bases between. In DNA, the CDR3 is TGTGCCAGCAGCTCCCCCGGAGGGGCTGGAAACACCATATATTTT. It translates to CASSSPGGAGNTIYF.

J is TRBJ1-1 and V is TRBV6-5; 8 nucleotides match TRBD1. Per germline, CDR1 MNHEY and CDR2 SVGAGI. V lost 4 bases, J lost 1 base, and 5 bases stayed unmatched. The CDR3 is 15 residues long. CDR3 amino acids: CASSFSGTGNTEAFF. CDR3 nucleotide sequence: TGTGCCAGCAGTTTCTCCGGGACAGGGAACACTGAAGCTTTCTTT.